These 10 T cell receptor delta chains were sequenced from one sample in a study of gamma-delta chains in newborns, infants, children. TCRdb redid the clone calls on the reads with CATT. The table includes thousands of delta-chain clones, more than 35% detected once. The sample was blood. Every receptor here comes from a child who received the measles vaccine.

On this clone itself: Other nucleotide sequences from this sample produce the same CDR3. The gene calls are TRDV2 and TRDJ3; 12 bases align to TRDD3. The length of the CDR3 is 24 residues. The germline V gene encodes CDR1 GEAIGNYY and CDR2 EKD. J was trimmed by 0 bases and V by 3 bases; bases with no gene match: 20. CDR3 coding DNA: TGTGCCTGTGACGCCGAATCTGGGGGATACGCATTAACCCCACGCTCCTGGGACACCCGACAGATGTTTTTC. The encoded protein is CACDAESGGYALTPRSWDTRQMFF.

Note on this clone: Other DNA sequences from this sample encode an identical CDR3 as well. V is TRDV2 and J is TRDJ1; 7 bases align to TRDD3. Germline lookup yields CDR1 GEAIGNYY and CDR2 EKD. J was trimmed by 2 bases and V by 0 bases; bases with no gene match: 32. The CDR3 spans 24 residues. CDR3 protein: CACDTVHPHRGWGKKGSRTDKLIF. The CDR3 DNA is TGTGCCTGTGACACCGTACATCCACACCGGGGGTGGGGGAAAAAAGGCAGTAGAACCGATAAACTCATCTTT.

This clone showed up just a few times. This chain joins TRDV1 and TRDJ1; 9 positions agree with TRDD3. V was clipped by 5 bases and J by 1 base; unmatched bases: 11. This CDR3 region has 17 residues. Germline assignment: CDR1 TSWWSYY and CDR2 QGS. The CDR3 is CALGPRMSGIRTDKLIF. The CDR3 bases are TGTGCTCTTGGGCCCCGCATGTCGGGGATACGCACCGATAAACTCATCTTT.

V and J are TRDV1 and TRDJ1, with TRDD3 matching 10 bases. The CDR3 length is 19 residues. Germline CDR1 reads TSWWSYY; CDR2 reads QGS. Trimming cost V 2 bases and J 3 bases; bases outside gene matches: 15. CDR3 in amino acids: CALGEDLGPVLGDADKLIF. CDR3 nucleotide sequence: TGTGCTCTTGGGGAAGATCTCGGTCCGGTACTGGGGGATGCCGATAAACTCATCTTT.

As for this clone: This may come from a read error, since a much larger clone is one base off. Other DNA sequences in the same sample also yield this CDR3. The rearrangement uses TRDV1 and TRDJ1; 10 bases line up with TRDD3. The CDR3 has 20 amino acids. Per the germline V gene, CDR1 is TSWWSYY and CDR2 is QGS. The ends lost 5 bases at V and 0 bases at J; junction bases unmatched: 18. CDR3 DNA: TGTGCTCTTGGGTCGCCCTTATACTGGGGGATGGGGTCGAACACCGATAAACTCATCTTT. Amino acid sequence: CALGSPLYWGMGSNTDKLIF.

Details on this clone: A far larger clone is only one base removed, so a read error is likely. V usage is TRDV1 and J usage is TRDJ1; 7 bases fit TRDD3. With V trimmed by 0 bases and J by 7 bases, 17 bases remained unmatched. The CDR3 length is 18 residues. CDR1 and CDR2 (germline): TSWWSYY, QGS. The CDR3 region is CALGELALTVLGRSKLIF. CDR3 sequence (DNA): TGTGCTCTTGGGGAACTAGCTCTTACAGTACTGGGGAGGAGTAAACTCATCTTT.

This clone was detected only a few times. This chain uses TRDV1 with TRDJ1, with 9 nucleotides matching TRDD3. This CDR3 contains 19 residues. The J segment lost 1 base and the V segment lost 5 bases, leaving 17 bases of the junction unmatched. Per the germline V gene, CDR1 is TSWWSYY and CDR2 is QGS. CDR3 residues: CALGPPPTIWGMVTDKLIF. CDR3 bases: TGTGCTCTTGGGCCCCCCCCTACGATCTGGGGGATGGTCACCGATAAACTCATCTTT.

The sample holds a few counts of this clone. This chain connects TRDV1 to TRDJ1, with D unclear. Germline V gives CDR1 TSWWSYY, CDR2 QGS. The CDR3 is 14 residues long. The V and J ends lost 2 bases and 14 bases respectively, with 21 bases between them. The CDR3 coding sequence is TGTGCTCTTGGGGAAAGAGGCGGTATTGGGAACAAGATCTTT. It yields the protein CALGERGGIGNKIF.

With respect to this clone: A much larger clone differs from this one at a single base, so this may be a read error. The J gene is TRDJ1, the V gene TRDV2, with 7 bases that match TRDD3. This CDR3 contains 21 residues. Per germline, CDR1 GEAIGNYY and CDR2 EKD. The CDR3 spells CACDTSGRYGYWGRNTYKLIF. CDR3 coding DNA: TGTGCCTGTGACACCAGTGGGCGCTACGGGTACTGGGGACGCAACACCTATAAACTCATCTTT.

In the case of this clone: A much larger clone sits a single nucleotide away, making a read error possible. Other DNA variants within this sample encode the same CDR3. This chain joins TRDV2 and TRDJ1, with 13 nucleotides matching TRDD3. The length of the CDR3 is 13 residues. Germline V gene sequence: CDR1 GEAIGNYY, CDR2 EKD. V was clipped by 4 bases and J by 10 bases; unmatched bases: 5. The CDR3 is CACDTGGYGGLIF. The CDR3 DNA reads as TGTGCCTGTGATACTGGGGGATACGGGGGACTCATCTTT.